The subject of this entry is one TCR beta chain. A junction end diverges from the germline sequence, so it may reflect a read error. The data stem from a study of tumor and adjacent non-tumor tissue in lung cancer. For the study at large: Patients were aged roughly 31 to 76, ten or so men and about 5 women, stage I to III.

CDR1 is SGHNT and CDR2 is YENEEA in the germline V gene. The CDR3 is 18 residues long. Three rounds of nested PCR, following a modified ARM-PCR protocol, produced the TCRbeta library. TCRdb passed the multiplex PCR reads through MiXCR, listing each CDR3 protein once. The sample has some 71,000 distinct CDR3 sequences, around 70% seen once. The template was RNA from unsorted bulk tissue. Newly diagnosed lung cancer patients had thoracic surgery in China, August–late 2014, without prior chemotherapy. This chain connects TRBV11-3 to TRBJ2-1; TRBD2 agrees at 11 bases. The sequence derives from a woman in her 40s with non-small cell lung cancer. Material: lung tumor tissue. The CDR3 is CASSIQVSRLAGGDEQFF. The CDR3 DNA reads TGTGCCAGCAGCATACAAGTTTCGCGGCTAGCGGGGGGCGATGAGCAGTTCTTT.